Described below is a single T cell receptor beta chain sequence and its context. Its cognate antigen is unknown. This sample was taken from a study of shared clonotypes between healthy human individuals. Looking at the study overall: Contributing individuals were a couple of females and a few males aged 18 to 49.

This CDR3 has 15 amino acids. The germline V gene has CDR1 SGHRS and CDR2 YFSETQ. With 0 bases removed from V and 1 base from J, the gap between germline ends came to 9 bases. TCRdb's copy holds only in-frame clones and misses some; the assay was immunoSEQ multiplex PCR. The sample lists 450,000 to 550,000 clones; approximately 85% were seen once. Points from the study as a whole: Donor clonotype sharing was expected to depend on sequencing depth. Sample collection involved blood only; tissue repertoires are likely different.

Material for sequencing was PBMCs. This TCR came from a woman aged 40 to 50 in good health. Some clones in this sample may be carry-over from other donors' samples. The chain joins TRBV5-1 to TRBJ2-3; D not resolved. This chain's CDR3 is CASSLEAGGTDTQYF. CDR3 nucleotide sequence: TGCGCCAGCAGCTTGGAGGCAGGAGGCACAGATACGCAGTATTTT.